Each of the 22 T cell receptor beta chains below was sequenced from the same sample in a study of early T cells in non-severe SARS-CoV-2 infection. Each CDR3 protein gets one entry after TCRdb re-called the 5' RACE reads with MiXCR. Here the sample spans roughly 83,000 distinct CDR3 sequences, about 12% being singletons. The sample in question was whole blood, obtained at baseline. Receptors originate from an adult who was a healthcare worker with PCR-confirmed SARS-CoV-2 infection or an uninfected control (not recorded which).

Sample share makes this clonotype medium-sized. The CDR3 spells CSVPGASQETQYF. CDR3 sequence (DNA): TGCAGCGTCCCAGGGGCATCCCAAGAGACCCAGTACTTC. This chain links TRBV29-1 with TRBJ2-5; possibly TRBD1 for D (6 bases). Trimming stripped 6 bases from V and 1 base from J, with 12 bases between. CDR1 is SQVTM and CDR2 is ANQGSEA in the germline V gene. The CDR3 runs to 13 residues. Looking up the rest from reference TRBV29-1 and TRBJ2-5 gives the full variable domain: SAVISQKPSRDICQRGTSLTIQCQVDSQVTMMFWYRQQPGQSLTLIATANQGSEATYESGFVIDKFPISRPNLTFSTLTVSNMSPEDSSIYLCSVPGASQETQYFGPGTRLLVL.

This clonotype turned up a few times. The chain joins TRBV10-3 to TRBJ1-1; 7 bases fit TRBD1. From germline, CDR1 is ENHRY and CDR2 SYGVKD. This CDR3 spans 13 amino acids. With V trimmed by 10 bases and J by 1 base, 6 bases remained unmatched. The CDR3 region has the DNA TGTGCCACCGCGGGACAGCAGAACACTGAAGCTTTCTTT. This codes for CATAGQQNTEAFF.

This clonotype was found a few times. The CDR3 reads CASSFNMVGQGSYEQYF. DNA for the CDR3: TGTGCCAGCAGTTTTAATATGGTGGGGCAGGGCTCTTACGAGCAGTACTTC. V gene TRBV12-3 or TRBV12-4 combines with J gene TRBJ2-7; D is possibly TRBD1 (5 bases). CDR3 length equals 17 residues. Trimming took off 3 bases at V and 4 bases at J, with 22 bases between the two ends.

Comment on this clonotype: This may stem from a read error, because a much larger clone lies one nucleotide away. The chain recombines TRBV21-1 with TRBJ1-5; TRBD1 is the table's D call, not checked against the DNA. TRBV21-1 is labeled a pseudogene. The CDR3 totals 15 residues. The CDR3 loop reads CASPLRAWGNQPQHF. The CDR3 DNA sequence: TGTGCCAGCCCCCTCAGAGCCTGGGGGAATCAGCCCCAGCATTTT.

This clonotype has a count of ten or more. This rearrangement joins TRBV10-3 to TRBJ2-3, with 8 bases lining up with TRBD2. The CDR3 is 14 residues long. Trimming at V came to 5 bases and at J to 4 bases, leaving 5 bases not matched to a gene. Germline loops: CDR1 ENHRY, CDR2 SYGVKD. The CDR3 loop reads CAISLAGNSDTQYF. In DNA, the CDR3 is TGTGCCATCAGTTTAGCGGGGAACTCAGATACGCAGTATTTT.

The chain couples TRBV27 to TRBJ1-1; the match to TRBD1 covers 7 bases. Germline V gene lookup returns CDR1 MNHEY and CDR2 SMNVEV (reference sequence). V lost 5 bases to trimming and J lost 1 base; unmatched junction nucleotides: 7. The CDR3 is 15 amino acids. The CDR3 DNA sequence: TGTGCCAGCAGTGCCAGGACAGGAGAGAACACTGAAGCTTTCTTT. Residues: CASSARTGENTEAFF.

This clonotype was picked up a small number of times. The chain combines TRBV29-1 with TRBJ2-3, with D unresolved. Germline CDR1 reads SQVTM; CDR2 reads ANQGSEA. The CDR3 spans 14 residues. V was trimmed by 4 bases and J by 5 bases, leaving 16 bases between them. CDR3 in amino acids: CSVVEGPFRDTQYF. DNA for the CDR3: TGCAGCGTTGTAGAAGGACCTTTTCGAGATACGCAGTATTTT.

This clonotype was recorded a few times. The CDR3 sequence: CASSLDKGRTYEQYF. CDR3 coding DNA: TGTGCCAGCAGCTTAGATAAAGGCAGAACCTACGAGCAGTACTTC. The V call is TRBV11-2, the J call TRBJ2-7, with D hard to call. The V end lost 0 bases, the J end lost 2 bases, and 11 bases lay between the germline ends. The CDR3 spans 15 residues. Germline V CDR1 and CDR2: SGHAT, FQNNGV.

The chain uses TRBV5-1 and TRBJ2-3; D may be TRBD2 (6 bases). Per the germline V gene, CDR1 is SGHRS and CDR2 is YFSETQ. This CDR3 spans 14 amino acids. Deletions cut 0 bases from V and 1 base from J, with 6 bases between. The CDR3: CASSLASGTDTQYF. DNA of the CDR3: TGCGCCAGCAGCTTGGCTAGCGGCACAGATACGCAGTATTTT.

This clonotype was counted many times. V gene TRBV19 combines with J gene TRBJ2-7, with a possible D match to TRBD1 (6 bases). The CDR3 loop spans 12 amino acids. V gave up 7 bases and J gave up 3 bases, with 10 bases separating them. Germline values: CDR1 LNHDA, CDR2 SQIVND (reference sequence). The CDR3 coding sequence is TGTGCCAGTAAAGCAGGGGACTACGAGCAGTACTTC. Translation gives CASKAGDYEQYF.

The DNA of the CDR3 is TGTGCCAGCAGTTACTCCACCACTGGGGCCAACGTCCTGACTTTC. It specifies CASSYSTTGANVLTF. The V gene is TRBV6-2 or TRBV6-3, the J gene TRBJ2-6; D not resolved. The germline gives CDR1 MNHEY, CDR2 SVGEGT. Trimming took off 0 bases at V and 2 bases at J, with 5 bases between the two ends. The CDR3 has 15 amino acids.

The chain combines TRBV12-3 or TRBV12-4 with TRBJ1-5; TRBD1 matches at 10 bases. The CDR3 has 15 residues. The trim removed 4 bases at V and 5 bases at J, leaving 5 bases unmatched. The CDR3, as DNA: TGTGCCAGCAGTTCGACAGGGGGCCCGGATCAGCCCCAGCATTTT. This codes for CASSSTGGPDQPQHF.

The rearrangement joins TRBV5-4 to TRBJ2-1, with TRBD2 identical over 9 bases. CDR1 SGHNT and CDR2 YYREEE come from the germline V gene (reference sequence). The CDR3 covers 18 residues. V trimming: 0 bases; J trimming: 7 bases; junction bases outside the gene matches: 14. As DNA, the CDR3 is TGTGCCAGCAGCTTGGGTGCCAAAGCGGGAGGCCGCCGGAATGAGCAGTTCTTC. The encoded protein is CASSLGAKAGGRRNEQFF.

V and J are TRBV6-6 and TRBJ1-1; 7 bases map to TRBD1. The CDR3 is made up of 11 amino acids. After removal of 7 bases from V and 6 bases from J, the junction contained 2 bases not matched to a gene. Germline V gives CDR1 MNHNY, CDR2 SVGAGI (reference sequence). CDR3 residues: CASNQGAEAFF. CDR3 sequence (DNA): TGTGCCAGCAACCAGGGGGCTGAAGCTTTCTTT.

The chain employs TRBV2 and TRBJ1-6, with D hard to call. CDR1 is SNHLY, CDR2 FYNNEI, per germline. Trimming cost V 6 bases and J 0 bases, with 9 bases left between them. The CDR3 spans 15 residues. CDR3 coding DNA: TGTGCCAGCAGGGCGGAGAGCTCCTATAATTCACCCCTCCACTTT. As protein: CASRAESSYNSPLHF.

This clonotype was detected ten times or more. The chain has TRBV11-2 and TRBJ2-5; 15 nucleotides agree with TRBD2. Trimming at V came to 5 bases and at J to 5 bases, leaving 6 bases not matched to a gene. Germline values: CDR1 SGHAT, CDR2 FQNNGV. CDR3 length: 16 residues. The CDR3 spells CASSPGLAGGSETQYF. The CDR3 nucleotides read TGTGCCAGCAGCCCCGGACTAGCGGGAGGGTCGGAGACCCAGTACTTC.

This clonotype was recorded a few times. The chain couples TRBV9 to TRBJ2-1, with 7 bases that match TRBD2. J was trimmed by 8 bases and V by 3 bases; bases with no gene match: 8. The CDR3 totals 14 residues. Germline lookup yields CDR1 SGDLS and CDR2 YYNGEE. CDR3 coding DNA: TGTGCCAGCAGCGGGGAGGGACTTGGCGATGAGCAGTTCTTC. Its translation is CASSGEGLGDEQFF.

In this sample, this clonotype turned up many times. This rearrangement joins TRBV3-1 to TRBJ2-7; the D gene is possibly TRBD1 (5 bases). The length of the CDR3 is 17 residues. Germline CDR1 and CDR2: LGHDT and YNNKEL (reference sequence). Trimming cost V 3 bases and J 0 bases, with 18 bases left between them. The CDR3 protein is CASSHHGRAPSSYEQYF. The CDR3 DNA follows: TGTGCCAGCAGCCACCATGGCAGGGCACCATCCTCCTACGAGCAGTACTTC.

This clonotype was recorded a few times. Here the CDR3 reads CASSIAEGDTQYF. DNA of the CDR3: TGTGCCAGTAGTATTGCAGAAGGAGATACGCAGTATTTT. The gene calls are TRBV19 and TRBJ2-3; D uncertain. Trimming removed 3 bases at V and 5 bases at J, with 9 bases between. Germline V gene data show CDR1 as LNHDA and CDR2 as SQIVND (reference sequence). CDR3 size: 13 residues.

The chain carries TRBV25-1 and TRBJ2-5; 9 nucleotides match TRBD2. Germline-derived CDR1 and CDR2 are MGHDK and SYGVNS. The CDR3 extends over 14 amino acids. V dropped 5 bases and J dropped 5; count of bases not matched to a gene: 6. CDR3 in amino acids: CASSQAGGVETQYF. The CDR3, as DNA: TGTGCCAGCAGTCAAGCGGGGGGCGTTGAGACCCAGTACTTC.

The CDR3 nucleotides read TGTGCCAGCAGTTTCTCGGAGGGTAACTATGGCTACACCTTC. Translating gives CASSFSEGNYGYTF. The V gene is TRBV12-3 or TRBV12-4, the J gene TRBJ1-2; D not resolved. This CDR3 is 14 amino acids long. V dropped 3 bases and J dropped 1 base, with 9 bases sitting between them.

CDR3: CASSSGTGILGELFF. CDR3 sequence (DNA): TGCGCCAGCAGCTCCGGGACAGGGATACTCGGGGAGCTGTTTTTT. This rearrangement joins TRBV5-1 to TRBJ2-2; 9 bases are shared with TRBD1. Germline V CDR1 and CDR2: SGHRS, YFSETQ. The CDR3 extends over 15 amino acids. The J segment lost 7 bases and the V segment lost 3 bases, leaving 7 bases of the junction unmatched.